This paragraph reports one T cell receptor beta chain. Antigen unknown. The record originates from a study of lymphopenia after photon versus proton radiotherapy. Broader study findings: Proton therapy kept repertoires fairly stable, unlike photons, which gained effector/memory cells. After the lymphocyte nadir, photon-treated repertoires showed oligoclonal expansion, especially of CD8+ Temra cells. Survival link was tested only in deceased patients; proton benefit remains a possibility. Larger post-nadir TCR diversity loss correlated inversely with survival in deceased patients.

Germline V lookup: CDR1 SGHDN, CDR2 FVKESK. Trimming removed 1 base from V and 1 base from J, with 8 bases in between. CDR3 length: 14 amino acids. Assay: immunoSEQ multiplex PCR; the TCRdb copy retains only in-frame clones and omits some. Found here are some 55,000 clones, around 83% of them singletons; the top ten hold 25% to 30%. Sample: peripheral blood, taken from a patient treated with photon-based radiotherapy. The J gene is TRBJ2-7, the V gene TRBV14; D not certain. This sequence was found in a man aged 45-60 years with gastric cancer. The CDR3 nucleotides read TGTGCCAGCAGCCAAGGCCGGGCATCCTACGAGCAGTACTTC. Encoded protein: CASSQGRASYEQYF.